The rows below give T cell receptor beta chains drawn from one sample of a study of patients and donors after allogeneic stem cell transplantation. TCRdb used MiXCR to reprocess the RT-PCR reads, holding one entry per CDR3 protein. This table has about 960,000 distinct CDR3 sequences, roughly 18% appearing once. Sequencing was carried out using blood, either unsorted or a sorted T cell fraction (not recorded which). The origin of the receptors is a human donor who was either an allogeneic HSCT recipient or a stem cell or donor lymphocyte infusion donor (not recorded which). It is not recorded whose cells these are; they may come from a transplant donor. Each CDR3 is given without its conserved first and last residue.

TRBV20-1 SAPRTGNNSPLH
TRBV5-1 ASSLTRNTDTQY
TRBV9 ASSATSDTQY
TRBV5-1 ASSGQGKSEKLF
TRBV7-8 ASSPRVAGGYNEQF
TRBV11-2 ASSPLEDRAGYT
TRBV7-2 ASSTGQIYGYT
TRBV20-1 SAKTDSNQPQH
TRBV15 ATSRDKGLTYEQY
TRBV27 ASSLRRERYEQF
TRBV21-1 ASSKDGPRSSYNSPLH
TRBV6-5 ASSYPTLNTEAF
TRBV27 ASSLTRINYEQY
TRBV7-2 ASSLALGPGANVLT
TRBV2 ASREGSGNTIY
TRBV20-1 SARRDLQNTEAF
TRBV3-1 ASSPKRTSGIWQF
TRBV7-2 ASSAGTGVTDTQY
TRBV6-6 ASSIQGSYGYT
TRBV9 ASSPGPVNTEAF
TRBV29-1 SVKDSNYGYT
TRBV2 ASSARTGGKGTEAF
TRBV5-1 ASSSRDRGNTEAF
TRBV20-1 SARAGTKINTEAF
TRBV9 ASSAWGQGNTEAF
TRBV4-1 ASSHGAWRQGSYEQY
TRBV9 ASSVGVLYEQY
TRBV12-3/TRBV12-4 ASSLNSGNQPQH
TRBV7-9 ASSLGDREGGTEAF
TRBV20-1 SAREVMGRTEAF
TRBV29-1 SVTGAHEQF
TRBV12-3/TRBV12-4 ASTHLAGAGNTIY
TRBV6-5 ASSLRGVNSPLH
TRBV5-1 ASRGGLLFYEQY
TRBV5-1 ASSLAVLSSDGYT
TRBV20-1 SARNPLLRATNEKLF
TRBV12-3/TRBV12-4 ASSPPRGFDYGYT
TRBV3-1 ASSQEGRDQGRAQVAKNIQY
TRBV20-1 SATHSGRASTDTQY
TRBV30 AWVPTYSASYEQY
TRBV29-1 SEKSGRHEQF
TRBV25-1 ASSLGDGSKDNSPLH
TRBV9 ASSVDPGQSLTDTQY
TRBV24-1 ATSDLQGPSSRNEQF
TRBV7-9 ASRNSDTGELF
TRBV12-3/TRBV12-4 ASSLGTGMTGELF
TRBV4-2 ASSQAGGQSNYGYT
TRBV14 ASSFRDTGNTIY
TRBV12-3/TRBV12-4 ASSLGRGSNEQY
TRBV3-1 ASSLNRGFGYEQY